This entry lists 4 T cell receptor delta chains sequenced from one sample in a study of gamma delta lymphoproliferative disorders and STAT genes. TCRdb re-called the multiplex PCR reads through CATT. The sample shows more than 600 delta-chain clones, about 3% of them seen only once. The receptor sequences were amplified from genomic DNA of peripheral blood mononuclear cells. Sequenced: blood. The source of these receptors is a human donor with gamma-delta T-cell large granular lymphocyte leukemia.

As regards this clone: For this DNA, TCRdb reports the protein of a much larger clone, which diverges at residues 3 and 8, most likely from a read error; the protein presented here is translated directly from the DNA. CDR3 amino acids: CAYDTSGRHPLSWDTRQMFF. The CDR3 DNA reads TGTGCCTATGACACCTCCGGGAGACACCCTCTCTCCTGGGACACCCGACAGATGTTTTTC. The rearrangement joins TRDV2 to TRDJ3, with unresolved D. Germline V gene lookup returns CDR1 GEAIGNYY and CDR2 EKD. The CDR3 covers 20 residues.

This clone has just a few counts. The protein TCRdb gives is from a much larger clone and does not agree with this DNA's translation at residue 8, likely a read error; the protein shown here comes from the DNA. The chain links TRDV2 to TRDJ1; D may be TRDD3 (5 bases). Germline V gene sequence: CDR1 GEAIGNYY, CDR2 EKD. The length of the CDR3 is 21 residues. V was trimmed by 3 bases and J by 0 bases, leaving 31 bases between them. CDR3 bases: TGTGCCTGTGACTCAATACTGGCGGCCCTCCGGCGATCCCCGAACACCGATAAACTCATCTTT. Translated, it gives CACDSILAALRRSPNTDKLIF.

A remark on this clone: TCRdb shows a much larger clone's protein in place of this DNA's translation, and the two differ at residue 11, likely through a read error; the protein shown is translated from the DNA. The sample contains more than one DNA sequence encoding this CDR3. This chain links TRDV2 with TRDJ1; a possible D gene is TRDD3 (6 bases). Germline assignment: CDR1 GEAIGNYY and CDR2 EKD. Trimming left V 3 bases short and J 0 bases short, with 31 bases between. This CDR3 comprises 21 residues. CDR3 in DNA: TGTGCCTGTGACTCAATACTGGGAGCCCTCCAGCGATCCCCGAACACCGATAAACTCATCTTT. Translating gives CACDSILGALQRSPNTDKLIF.

This clone came up a few times. This sequence is one base from a far larger clone and is likely a read error. The sample contains more than one DNA sequence encoding this CDR3. The CDR3 coding sequence is TGTGCCTGTGACACCGTAGGGCTAGGGGAAAACGGGGCCGATAAACTCATCTTC. Amino acids: CACDTVGLGENGADKLIF. This rearrangement joins TRDV2 to TRDJ1; TRDD3 might be the D (5 bases). Germline V gene sequence: CDR1 GEAIGNYY, CDR2 EKD. The CDR3 runs to 18 residues.